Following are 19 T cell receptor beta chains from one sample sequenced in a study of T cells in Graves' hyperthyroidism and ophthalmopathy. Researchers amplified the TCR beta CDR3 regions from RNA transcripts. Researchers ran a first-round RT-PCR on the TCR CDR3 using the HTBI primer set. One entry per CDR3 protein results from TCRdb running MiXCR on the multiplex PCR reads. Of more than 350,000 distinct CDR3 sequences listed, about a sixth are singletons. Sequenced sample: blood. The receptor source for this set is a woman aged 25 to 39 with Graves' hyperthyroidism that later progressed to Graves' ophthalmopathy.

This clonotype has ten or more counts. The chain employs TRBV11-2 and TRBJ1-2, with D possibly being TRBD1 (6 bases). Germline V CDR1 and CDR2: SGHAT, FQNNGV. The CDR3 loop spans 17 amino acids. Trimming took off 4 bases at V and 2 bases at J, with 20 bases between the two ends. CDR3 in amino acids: CASSSNRVVGGNYGYTF. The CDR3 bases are TGTGCCAGCAGCTCGAACAGGGTAGTCGGCGGGAACTATGGCTACACCTTC. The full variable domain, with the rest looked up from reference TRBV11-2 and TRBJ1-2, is EAGVAQSPRYKIIEKRQSVAFWCNPISGHATLYWYQQILGQGPKLLIQFQNNGVVDDSQLPKDRFSAERLKGVDSTLKIQPAKLEDSAVYLCASSSNRVVGGNYGYTFGSGTRLTVV.

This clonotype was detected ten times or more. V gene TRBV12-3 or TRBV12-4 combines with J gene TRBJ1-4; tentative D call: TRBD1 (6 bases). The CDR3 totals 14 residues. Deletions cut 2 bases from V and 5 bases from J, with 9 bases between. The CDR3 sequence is CASSLQGSNEKLFF. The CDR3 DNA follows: TGTGCCAGCAGTTTACAGGGGTCGAATGAAAAACTGTTTTTT.

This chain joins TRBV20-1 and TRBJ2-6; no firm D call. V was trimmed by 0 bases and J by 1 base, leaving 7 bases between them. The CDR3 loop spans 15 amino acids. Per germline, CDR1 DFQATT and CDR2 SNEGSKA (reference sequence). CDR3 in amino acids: CSARDHGSGANVLTF. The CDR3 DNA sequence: TGCAGTGCTAGAGATCATGGGTCTGGGGCCAACGTCCTGACTTTC.

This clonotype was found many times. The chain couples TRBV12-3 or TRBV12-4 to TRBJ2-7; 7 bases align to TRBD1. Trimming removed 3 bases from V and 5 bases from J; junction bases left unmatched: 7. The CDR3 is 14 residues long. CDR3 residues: CASSFRQGRHEQYF. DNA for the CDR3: TGTGCCAGCAGTTTCCGACAGGGACGGCACGAGCAGTACTTC.

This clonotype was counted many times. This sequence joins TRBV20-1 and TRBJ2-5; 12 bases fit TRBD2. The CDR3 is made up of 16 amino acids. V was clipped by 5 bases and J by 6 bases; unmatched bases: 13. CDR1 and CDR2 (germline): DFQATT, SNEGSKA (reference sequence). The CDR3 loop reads CSADLAGGPGFKTQYF. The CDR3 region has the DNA TGCAGTGCTGACCTAGCGGGGGGGCCGGGTTTCAAGACCCAGTACTTC.

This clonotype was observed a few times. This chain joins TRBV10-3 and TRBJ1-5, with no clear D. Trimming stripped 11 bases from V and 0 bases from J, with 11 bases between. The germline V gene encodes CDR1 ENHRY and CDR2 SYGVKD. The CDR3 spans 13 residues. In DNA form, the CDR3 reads TGTGCCTCGGGTGTGGATAGCAATCAGCCCCAGCATTTT. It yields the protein CASGVDSNQPQHF.

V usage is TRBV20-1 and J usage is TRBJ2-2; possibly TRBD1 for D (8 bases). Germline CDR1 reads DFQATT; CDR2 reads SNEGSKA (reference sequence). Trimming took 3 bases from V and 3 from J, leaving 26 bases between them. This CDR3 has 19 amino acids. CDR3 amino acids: CSARGGQGAGSWYTGELFF. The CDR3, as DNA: TGCAGTGCTAGGGGGGGGCAGGGGGCGGGATCGTGGTACACCGGGGAGCTGTTTTTT.

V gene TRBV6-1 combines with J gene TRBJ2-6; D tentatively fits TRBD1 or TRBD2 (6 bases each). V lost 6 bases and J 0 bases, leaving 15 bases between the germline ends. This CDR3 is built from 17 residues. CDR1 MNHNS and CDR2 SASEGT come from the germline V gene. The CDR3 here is CASRGGQPLSGANVLTF. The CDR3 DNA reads TGTGCCAGCAGGGGAGGACAGCCCCTCTCTGGGGCCAACGTCCTGACTTTC.

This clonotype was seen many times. The CDR3 nucleotides are TGTGCCAGCTCACTTGCGTCGGGAAGGAATTCACCCCTCCACTTT. Residues: CASSLASGRNSPLHF. The chain carries TRBV18 and TRBJ1-6; D unresolved. The CDR3 is 15 residues long. V lost 4 bases and J lost 7, with 14 bases in between. CDR1 and CDR2 from the germline V gene are KGHSH and LQKENI.

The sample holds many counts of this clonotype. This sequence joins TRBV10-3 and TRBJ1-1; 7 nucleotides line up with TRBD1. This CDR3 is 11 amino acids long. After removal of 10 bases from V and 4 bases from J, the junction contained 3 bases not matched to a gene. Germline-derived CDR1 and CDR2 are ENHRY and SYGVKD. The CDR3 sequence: CATQGGTEAFF. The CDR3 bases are TGTGCCACCCAGGGGGGCACTGAAGCTTTCTTT.

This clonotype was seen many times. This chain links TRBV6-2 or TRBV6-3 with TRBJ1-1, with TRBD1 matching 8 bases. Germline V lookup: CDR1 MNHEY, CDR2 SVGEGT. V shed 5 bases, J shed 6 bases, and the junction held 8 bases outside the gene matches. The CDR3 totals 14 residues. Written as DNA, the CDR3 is TGTGCCAGCAGTCATTGGACAGGGCGCGCTGAAGCTTTCTTT. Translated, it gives CASSHWTGRAEAFF.

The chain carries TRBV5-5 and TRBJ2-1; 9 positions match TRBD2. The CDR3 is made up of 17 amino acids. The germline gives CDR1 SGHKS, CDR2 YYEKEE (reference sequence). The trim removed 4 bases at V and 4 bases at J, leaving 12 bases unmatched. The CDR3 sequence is CASSPPLSGGRYNEQFF. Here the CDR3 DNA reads TGTGCCAGCAGCCCCCCCCTTAGCGGGGGACGATACAATGAGCAGTTCTTC. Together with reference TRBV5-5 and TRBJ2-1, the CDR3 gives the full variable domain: DAGVTQSPTHLIKTRGQQVTLRCSPISGHKSVSWYQQVLGQGPQFIFQYYEKEERGRGNFPDRFSARQFPNYSSELNVNALLLGDSALYLCASSPPLSGGRYNEQFFGPGTRLTVL.

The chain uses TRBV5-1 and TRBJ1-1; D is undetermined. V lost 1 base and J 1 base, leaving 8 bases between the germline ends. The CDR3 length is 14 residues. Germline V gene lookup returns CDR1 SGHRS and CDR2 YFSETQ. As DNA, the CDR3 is TGCGCCAGCAGCTTGATTTCCGAGAACACTGAAGCTTTCTTT. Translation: CASSLISENTEAFF.

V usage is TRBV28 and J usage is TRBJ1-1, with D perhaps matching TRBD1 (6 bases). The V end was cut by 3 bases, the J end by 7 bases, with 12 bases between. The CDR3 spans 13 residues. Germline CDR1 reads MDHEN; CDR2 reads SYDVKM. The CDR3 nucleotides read TGTGCCAGCAGTTTGTCGGGACATTATGAAGCTTTCTTT. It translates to CASSLSGHYEAFF.

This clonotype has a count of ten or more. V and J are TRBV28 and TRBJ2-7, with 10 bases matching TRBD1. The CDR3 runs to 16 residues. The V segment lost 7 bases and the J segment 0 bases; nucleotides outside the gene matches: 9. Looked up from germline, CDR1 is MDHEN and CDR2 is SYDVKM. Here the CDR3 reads CASTIHGTGDSYEQYF. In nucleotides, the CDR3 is TGTGCCAGCACCATCCATGGGACAGGGGACTCCTACGAGCAGTACTTC.

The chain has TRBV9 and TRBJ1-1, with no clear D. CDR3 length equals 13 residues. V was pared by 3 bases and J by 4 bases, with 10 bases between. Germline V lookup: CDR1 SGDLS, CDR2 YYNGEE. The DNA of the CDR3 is TGTGCCAGCAGCGAACGATTGAGCACTGAAGCTTTCTTT. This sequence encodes CASSERLSTEAFF.

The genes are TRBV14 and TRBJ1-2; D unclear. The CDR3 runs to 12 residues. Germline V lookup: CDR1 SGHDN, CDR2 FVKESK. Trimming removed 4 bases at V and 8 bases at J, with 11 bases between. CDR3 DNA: TGTGCCAGCAGCCGCGGACGTCTCGGCTACACCTTC. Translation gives CASSRGRLGYTF.

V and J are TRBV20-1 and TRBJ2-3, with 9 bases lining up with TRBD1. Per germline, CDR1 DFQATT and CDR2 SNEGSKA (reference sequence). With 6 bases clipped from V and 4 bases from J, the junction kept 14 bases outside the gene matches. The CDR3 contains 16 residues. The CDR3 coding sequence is TGCAGTGCCGCGACGACTCCGGGACAGGGACCAGATACGCAGTATTTT. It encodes CSAATTPGQGPDTQYF.

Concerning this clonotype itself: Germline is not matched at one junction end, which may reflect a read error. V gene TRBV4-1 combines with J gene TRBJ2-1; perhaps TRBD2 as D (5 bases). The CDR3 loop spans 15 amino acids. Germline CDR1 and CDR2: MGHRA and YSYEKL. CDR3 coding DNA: TGTGCCAGCAGCCAAGAGCGGTCCATGTACAATGAGCAGTTCTTC. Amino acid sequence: CASSQERSMYNEQFF.